This is a list of T cell receptor beta chains from one sample in a study of T cells of healthy individuals. TCRdb re-analysed the 5' RACE reads in MiXCR, keeping a single row per CDR3 protein. The data contain nearly 100,000 distinct CDR3 sequences, approximately 15% of them singletons. The receptors derive from a human donor in good health. Each CDR3 is given with its conserved first and last residue. Each record gives: V gene, J gene, CDR3 length, clone size, D gene, CDR3 DNA, CDR3 protein. The D gene is left open where the match is weak. The listing skips clone size in some rows; elsewhere it reads once, few, many or a size class.

TRBV27,TRBJ2-5,18,few,.,TGTGCCAGCAGTTTATTCTCCGGGACTCCGAGGAGACGGGAGACCCAGTACTTC,CASSLFSGTPRRRETQYF
TRBV28,TRBJ2-7,14,.,TRBD1,TGTGCCAGCAGTTCCCGGACAGGGCGGATCGAGCAGTACTTC,CASSSRTGRIEQYF
TRBV2,TRBJ1-5,16,few,TRBD1,TGTGCCAGCAGTGAAGAGCAGGGACAGGGCAATCAGCCCCAGCATTTT,CASSEEQGQGNQPQHF
TRBV10-3,TRBJ2-1,11,.,.,TGTGCCATCAGTGTTGGGGGGGAGCAGTTCTTC,CAISVGGEQFF
TRBV6-2/TRBV6-3,TRBJ2-2,14,.,.,TGTGCCAGCAGTTACTACTGGGGGACCGGGGAGCTGTTTTTT,CASSYYWGTGELFF
TRBV7-9,TRBJ1-3,15,.,.,TGTGCCAGCACCCCGGGCACCCTCTCTGGAAACACCATATATTTT,CASTPGTLSGNTIYF
TRBV7-9,TRBJ1-1,16,many,.,TGTGCCAGCAGCTCCCCCGGCGGCAGAGGAGCCACTGAAGCTTTCTTT,CASSSPGGRGATEAFF
TRBV28,TRBJ1-2,16,.,TRBD1,TGTGCCAGCAGAGTCACAGGGGGCGGGGATGCGTATGGCTACACCTTC,CASRVTGGGDAYGYTF
TRBV28,TRBJ1-5,15,many,.,TGTGCCAGCAGAGCTCCCGGCGTTAGCAATCAGCCCCAGCATTTT,CASRAPGVSNQPQHF
TRBV28,TRBJ2-7,14,.,.,TGTGCCAGCAGTTTAATCTCCGGATCCTACGAGCAGTACTTC,CASSLISGSYEQYF
TRBV12-3/TRBV12-4,TRBJ2-1,11,few,.,TGTGCCAGCTCGACCTACAATGAGCAGTTCTTC,CASSTYNEQFF
TRBV10-3,TRBJ1-5,16,few,.,TGTGCCATCAGTGAGCAGACGGGGGGAGCGAATCAGCCCCAGCATTTT,CAISEQTGGANQPQHF
TRBV27,TRBJ1-6,16,many,TRBD1,TGTGCCAGCAGCCGGGACAGCCGTTCCTATAATTCACCCCTCCACTTT,CASSRDSRSYNSPLHF
TRBV29-1,TRBJ2-5,15,few,TRBD1,TGCAGCGTGAAATTGACAGGGGGCTTGGGAGAGACCCAGTACTTC,CSVKLTGGLGETQYF
TRBV10-3,TRBJ1-6,16,many,TRBD1,TGTGCCATCAGTGAGTCGAACGGGGACAGGAGCTCACCCCTCCACTTT,CAISESNGDRSSPLHF
TRBV3-1,TRBJ2-5,13,many,TRBD2,TGTGCCAGCAGTACACTAGCGGAAGAGACCCAGTACTTC,CASSTLAEETQYF
TRBV18,TRBJ2-5,17,.,.,TGTGCCAGCTCACCACAGAGGGCCACCTCCAGGGAAGAGACCCAGTACTTC,CASSPQRATSREETQYF
TRBV6-2/TRBV6-3,TRBJ2-5,15,many,TRBD1,TGTGCCAGCAGGAAATGGACAGGGGGTCAAGAGACCCAGTACTTC,CASRKWTGGQETQYF
TRBV10-3,TRBJ2-7,13,.,TRBD2,TGTGCCACACGGCCGGGAGGTACCTACGAGCAGTACTTC,CATRPGGTYEQYF
TRBV2,TRBJ2-5,12,few,.,TGTGCCAGCTGTGAGGGCCAAGAGACCCAGTACTTC,CASCEGQETQYF
TRBV3-2,TRBJ2-5,13,.,.,TGTGCCAGCAGCCGCCCAGCACAAGAGACCCAGTACTTC,CASSRPAQETQYF
TRBV20-1,TRBJ2-5,13,few,TRBD2,TGCAGTGATTTAGCGGGGGTCGGGGAGACCCAGTACTTC,CSDLAGVGETQYF
TRBV12-3/TRBV12-4,TRBJ1-2,15,few,.,TGTGCCAGCAGTTTAAAGGGGCCAGCTAACTATGGCTACACCTTC,CASSLKGPANYGYTF
TRBV28,TRBJ2-7,15,few,TRBD1,TGTGCCAGCAGGCTGACAGGGTTGAGGTCCTACGAGCAGTACTTC,CASRLTGLRSYEQYF
TRBV6-5,TRBJ1-4,14,few,TRBD1,TGTGCCAGCAGCCGACAGGGACCTAATGAAAAACTGTTTTTT,CASSRQGPNEKLFF
TRBV12-3/TRBV12-4,TRBJ1-5,14,.,.,TGTGCCAGCCGGGGGGAAGGGGCTGGTCAGCCCCAGCATTTT,CASRGEGAGQPQHF
TRBV12-3/TRBV12-4,TRBJ1-5,12,few,.,TGTGCCAGCAGCTTTCTGTACCAGCCCCAGCATTTT,CASSFLYQPQHF
TRBV4-3,TRBJ1-1,15,many,.,TGCGCCAGCAGCCAGACGGTAGGGGGGGACACTGAAGCTTTCTTT,CASSQTVGGDTEAFF
TRBV18,TRBJ2-7,12,many,TRBD2,TGTGCCAGCTCACCAAGCGGGGACGAGCAGTACTTC,CASSPSGDEQYF
TRBV10-3,TRBJ1-2,16,.,.,TGTGCCATCAGTGAACCATACAGGGCTGGGGAGGATGGCTACACCTTC,CAISEPYRAGEDGYTF
TRBV29-1,TRBJ1-3,11,many,.,TGCAGCGTTGAGGGGGCAAACACCATATATTTT,CSVEGANTIYF
TRBV6-5,TRBJ1-5,15,many,.,TGTGCCAGCAGTTACTCCGGAAACGGCAATCAGCCCCAGCATTTT,CASSYSGNGNQPQHF
TRBV6-1,TRBJ2-7,16,few,TRBD2,TGTGCCAGCAGCCGCCATAGCGGGGGGTCTTTGTACGAGCAGTACTTC,CASSRHSGGSLYEQYF
TRBV20-1,TRBJ2-7,14,many,.,TGCAGTGCTCCCGGACTCCTAGGGACCTACGAGCAGTACTTC,CSAPGLLGTYEQYF
TRBV11-2,TRBJ2-3,12,many,.,TGTGCCAGCAGCTTAAGGACAGATACGCAGTATTTT,CASSLRTDTQYF
TRBV7-9,TRBJ1-6,13,.,.,TGTGCCAGCAGCTTAATCCAGGGGACCCTCCACCACTTT,CASSLIQGTLHHF
TRBV6-1,TRBJ2-5,14,.,TRBD1,TGTGCCAGCAACGACAGGGGCTTCCAGGAGACCCAGTACTTC,CASNDRGFQETQYF
TRBV5-1,TRBJ1-2,17,.,TRBD1,TGCGCCAGCAGCAACCTGGACAGGGGACCGACTAACTATGGCTACACCTTC,CASSNLDRGPTNYGYTF
TRBV4-1,TRBJ1-5,15,few,.,TGCGCCAGCAGCCAAGGGCAGACAGGCAATCAGCCCCAGCATTTT,CASSQGQTGNQPQHF
TRBV9,TRBJ2-7,14,.,.,TGTGCCAGCAGCGAGGACGCAAGGGGACCCGAGCAGTACTTC,CASSEDARGPEQYF
TRBV29-1,TRBJ2-1,12,.,TRBD2,TGCAGCGTTGCGCTAGCGGGGCCTGAGCAGTTCTTC,CSVALAGPEQFF